These 19 T cell receptor beta chains share one sample of origin, sequenced in a study of T-cell memory formation after mild COVID-19. One entry per CDR3 protein results from TCRdb running MiXCR on the 5' RACE reads. The sample has roughly 380,000 distinct CDR3 sequences; over 25% are singletons. Specimen: PBMCs or a T cell subset sorted from them (not recorded which). Receptors originate from an adult woman who had mild COVID-19 (a few samples of this study predate the infection). Cell type and time point are not known.

The chain joins TRBV13 to TRBJ2-3; D not certain. Trimming removed 6 bases at V and 0 bases at J, with 10 bases between. Germline assignment: CDR1 PRHDT and CDR2 FYEKMQ (reference sequence). This CDR3 comprises 14 residues. CDR3 in amino acids: CASSPDTSTDTQYF. The CDR3 DNA reads TGTGCCAGCAGTCCCGACACTAGCACAGATACGCAGTATTTT.

This rearrangement joins TRBV6-2 or TRBV6-3 to TRBJ2-7; perhaps TRBD1 as D (6 bases). In germline, CDR1 is MNHEY, CDR2 SVGEGT. The V end was cut by 6 bases, the J end by 4 bases, with 25 bases between. The CDR3 is made up of 17 amino acids. In nucleotides, the CDR3 is TGTGCCAGCAGCGCCCCATTGGGACAACTACGCGGGTACGAGCAGTACTTC. Protein: CASSAPLGQLRGYEQYF.

The chain is built from TRBV20-1 and TRBJ2-3, with 13 nucleotides matching TRBD2. After removal of 3 bases from V and 8 bases from J, the junction contained 5 bases not matched to a gene. CDR1 is DFQATT and CDR2 is SNEGSKA in the germline V gene (reference sequence). This CDR3 region has 14 residues. CDR3 protein: CSASRLAGGGTQYF. The CDR3 nucleotides are TGCAGTGCTAGCCGACTAGCGGGGGGCGGTACGCAGTATTTT.

This clonotype has only a few counts. The V and J genes are TRBV11-2 and TRBJ1-4, with TRBD1 matching 7 bases. CDR3 length: 16 residues. From germline, CDR1 is SGHAT and CDR2 FQNNGV. V lost 2 bases to trimming and J lost 7 bases; unmatched junction nucleotides: 10. CDR3 in amino acids: CASSLNTGEGSEKLFF. In nucleotides, the CDR3 is TGTGCCAGCAGCTTAAACACAGGGGAAGGAAGTGAAAAACTGTTTTTT. The full variable domain, in which reference TRBV11-2 and TRBJ1-4 provide the parts outside the CDR3, is EAGVAQSPRYKIIEKRQSVAFWCNPISGHATLYWYQQILGQGPKLLIQFQNNGVVDDSQLPKDRFSAERLKGVDSTLKIQPAKLEDSAVYLCASSLNTGEGSEKLFFGSGTQLSVL.

The chain carries TRBV30 and TRBJ1-2; D is undetermined. V shed 3 bases and J shed 4 bases, with 9 bases lying between them. In germline, CDR1 is GTSNPN, CDR2 SVGIG (reference sequence). The CDR3 is 12 residues long. The CDR3 region has the DNA TGTGCCTGGAGATCAAGGATCTATGGCTACACCTTC. Encoded protein: CAWRSRIYGYTF.

CDR3 amino acids: CASRLAGAGEQYF. DNA for the CDR3: TGTGCCAGCCGCCTCGCGGGGGCAGGCGAGCAGTACTTC. This chain joins TRBV12-3 or TRBV12-4 and TRBJ2-7; TRBD2 might be the D (7 bases). CDR3 length equals 13 residues. V lost 8 bases and J 6 bases, leaving 17 bases between the germline ends.

This clonotype has only a few counts. The rearrangement joins TRBV11-2 to TRBJ2-2; 11 bases line up with TRBD2. From germline, CDR1 is SGHAT and CDR2 FQNNGV. V lost 4 bases and J lost 5; bases outside the gene matches: 6. The CDR3 extends over 16 amino acids. The CDR3 reads CASSSSGGLRTGELFF. CDR3 coding DNA: TGTGCCAGCAGCTCTAGCGGGGGGCTCCGAACCGGGGAGCTGTTTTTT. Based on the CDR3 plus reference TRBV11-2 and TRBJ2-2, the full variable domain is EAGVAQSPRYKIIEKRQSVAFWCNPISGHATLYWYQQILGQGPKLLIQFQNNGVVDDSQLPKDRFSAERLKGVDSTLKIQPAKLEDSAVYLCASSSSGGLRTGELFFGEGSRLTVL.

The V and J genes are TRBV6-2 or TRBV6-3 and TRBJ2-7; the D gene is possibly TRBD1 (6 bases). In germline, CDR1 is MNHEY, CDR2 SVGEGT. Trimming stripped 0 bases from V and 3 bases from J, with 15 bases between. The CDR3 loop spans 16 amino acids. The CDR3 DNA reads TGTGCCAGCAGTTACTCCTGGGGACAATACAACTACGAGCAGTACTTC. It specifies CASSYSWGQYNYEQYF.

A few counts support this clonotype. This rearrangement joins TRBV4-1 to TRBJ2-7; 10 positions agree with TRBD1. CDR1 and CDR2 (germline): MGHRA, YSYEKL. Trimming took 0 bases from V and 4 from J; bases not matched to a gene: 6. The CDR3 runs to 16 residues. The DNA of the CDR3 is TGCGCCAGCAGCCAAGAATCGGGACAGGGGACGTACGAGCAGTACTTC. It yields the protein CASSQESGQGTYEQYF.

This clonotype has only a few counts. The rearrangement joins TRBV19 to TRBJ2-1; TRBD1 is a possible D gene (5 bases). Germline values: CDR1 LNHDA, CDR2 SQIVND (reference sequence). Trimming removed 3 bases from V and 0 bases from J, with 9 bases in between. The CDR3 has 15 amino acids. CDR3 bases: TGTGCCAGTAGTATGGGGCTGAGCTCCTACAATGAGCAGTTCTTC. As protein: CASSMGLSSYNEQFF.

This clonotype was found a few times. This chain links TRBV11-2 with TRBJ2-3; 14 bases match TRBD2. Germline CDR1 and CDR2: SGHAT and FQNNGV. The CDR3 length is 20 residues. V lost 5 bases, J lost 7 bases, and 20 bases stayed unmatched. CDR3 sequence: CASSPLTGLAGAGAQHTQYF. CDR3 coding DNA: TGTGCCAGCAGCCCTCTAACGGGACTAGCGGGGGCCGGGGCGCAGCATACGCAGTATTTT. Based on the CDR3 plus reference TRBV11-2 and TRBJ2-3, the full variable domain is EAGVAQSPRYKIIEKRQSVAFWCNPISGHATLYWYQQILGQGPKLLIQFQNNGVVDDSQLPKDRFSAERLKGVDSTLKIQPAKLEDSAVYLCASSPLTGLAGAGAQHTQYFGPGTRLTVL.

This clonotype was observed a handful of times. CDR3 residues: CATSDLSGGEGETQYF. CDR3 DNA sequence: TGTGCCACCAGTGATCTTAGCGGGGGAGAAGGAGAGACCCAGTACTTC. The chain combines TRBV24-1 with TRBJ2-5; 9 bases align to TRBD2. The CDR3 is 16 residues long. Germline lookup yields CDR1 KGHDR and CDR2 SFDVKD. V lost 3 bases and J lost 4; bases outside the gene matches: 8.

The J gene is TRBJ2-1, the V gene TRBV6-5, with a possible D match to TRBD1 (5 bases). The CDR3 contains 13 residues. Trimming removed 6 bases from V and 2 bases from J, with 8 bases in between. Germline CDR1 reads MNHEY; CDR2 reads SVGAGI. DNA for the CDR3: TGTGCCAGCAGAGACAGCACCTACAATGAGCAGTTCTTC. Residues: CASRDSTYNEQFF.

The chain combines TRBV5-4 with TRBJ2-3, with 9 bases matching TRBD1. Germline V CDR1 and CDR2: SGHNT, YYREEE (reference sequence). Trimming took 3 bases from V and 6 from J; bases not matched to a gene: 5. This CDR3 spans 14 amino acids. CDR3 nucleotide sequence: TGTGCCAGCAGCTCCTGGACAGGGGCGGATACGCAGTATTTT. Translated, it gives CASSSWTGADTQYF.

This clonotype was recorded a few times. The J gene is TRBJ1-1, the V gene TRBV10-3; 7 bases align to TRBD1. Losses at the gene ends were 0 bases for V and 8 bases for J; bases not matched to a gene: 9. The CDR3 runs 15 residues. CDR1 and CDR2 from the germline V gene are ENHRY and SYGVKD. The CDR3 spells CAISESQRGQGEAFF. CDR3 DNA: TGTGCCATCAGTGAGTCGCAGAGGGGGCAAGGAGAAGCTTTCTTT.

The J gene is TRBJ2-5, the V gene TRBV3-1; possibly TRBD1 or TRBD2 for D (6 bases each). With 10 bases removed from V and 1 base from J, the gap between germline ends came to 19 bases. CDR3 length equals 15 residues. CDR1 LGHDT and CDR2 YNNKEL come from the germline V gene (reference sequence). The CDR3 nucleotides read TGTGCCATTACCCGGACAGTGGGAGGCCAAGAGACCCAGTACTTC. This encodes CAITRTVGGQETQYF.

This sequence joins TRBV20-1 and TRBJ2-3; D possibly corresponds to TRBD2 (5 bases). V shed 0 bases and J shed 6 bases, with 16 bases lying between them. The CDR3 totals 15 residues. From germline, CDR1 is DFQATT and CDR2 SNEGSKA (reference sequence). The CDR3: CSARDSLGAPDTQYF. The DNA of the CDR3 is TGCAGTGCTAGAGATTCATTGGGAGCCCCGGATACGCAGTATTTT.

This chain joins TRBV6-6 and TRBJ2-3; 8 positions agree with TRBD2. V trimming: 0 bases; J trimming: 6 bases; junction bases outside the gene matches: 5. This CDR3 is 15 amino acids long. The germline V gene encodes CDR1 MNHNY and CDR2 SVGAGI (reference sequence). The CDR3 DNA reads as TGTGCCAGCAGTTACTCTGGGACTAGTAGGGATACGCAGTATTTT. Its translation: CASSYSGTSRDTQYF.

This chain joins TRBV12-3 or TRBV12-4 and TRBJ1-5; TRBD1 agrees at 9 bases. The V gene end was trimmed by 6 bases and the J gene end by 7 bases; junction bases not matched to a gene: 1. CDR3 size: 12 residues. Written as DNA, the CDR3 is TGTGCCAGCAGGGGACAGGGCCAGCCCCAGCATTTT. Translation gives CASRGQGQPQHF.